The 31 T cell receptor beta chains listed next were all sequenced from one sample in a study of beta chain features in type 1 diabetes. Regarding the study as a whole: Shortening of TCRB CDR3s, moderate but significant, appeared in all four CD4+ subsets of Type 1 diabetes patients.

These TCRs' antigens remain unknown. The isolated RNA, all of it, was reverse transcribed, so expressed TCRB transcripts were what got sequenced. Data came from immunoSEQ multiplex PCR; TCRdb stores just in-frame clones and leaves some out. The table shows approximately 730,000 clones, with about an eighth occurring only once. The sample consisted of naive CD4+ T cells from blood. The source of these receptors is a man between 18 and 29 years old with type 1 diabetes.

This clone has only a few counts. The chain employs TRBV18 and TRBJ1-5, with D possibly being TRBD1 (6 bases). V lost 1 base, J lost 7 bases, and 14 bases lay in between. The CDR3 runs to 15 residues. Per the germline V gene, CDR1 is KGHSH and CDR2 is LQKENI. For the CDR3, the DNA is TGTGCCAGCTCACCACGGAGCCAGGGGAGACAGCCCCAGCATTTT. Its protein is CASSPRSQGRQPQHF.

Only a few counts were recorded for this clone. The J gene is TRBJ1-5, the V gene TRBV30; D call uncertain. Germline V lookup: CDR1 GTSNPN, CDR2 SVGIG (reference sequence). This CDR3 is built from 15 residues. V lost 2 bases to trimming and J lost 0 bases, with 11 bases between them. The CDR3 nucleotides read TGTGCCTGGAGTTCCGGGAGTGTTAGCAATCAGCCCCAGCATTTT. It codes for CAWSSGSVSNQPQHF.

This clone was seen a few times. Other DNA sequences in this sample translate to the same CDR3. This chain links TRBV2 with TRBJ1-2, with 8 bases identical to TRBD1. V dropped 6 bases and J dropped 6; count of bases not matched to a gene: 3. CDR1 and CDR2 from the germline V gene are SNHLY and FYNNEI. CDR3 length equals 12 residues. The CDR3 sequence is CASRETGDGYTF. For the CDR3, the DNA is TGTGCCAGCAGGGAGACAGGGGATGGCTACACCTTC.

This clone was found a few times. This chain connects TRBV6-5 to TRBJ2-3; TRBD2 agrees at 7 bases. CDR1 MNHEY and CDR2 SVGAGI come from the germline V gene. J lost 1 base, V lost 5 bases, and 6 bases had no gene match. The CDR3 spans 15 residues. The chain's CDR3 is CASSRASGGTDTQYF. DNA for the CDR3: TGTGCCAGCAGTCGCGCTAGCGGTGGCACAGATACGCAGTATTTT.

This clone came up a few times. This CDR3 is also generated by other DNA sequences in the sample. The chain is built from TRBV4-1 and TRBJ2-1; weak D call: TRBD1 (5 bases). CDR1 is MGHRA and CDR2 is YSYEKL in the germline V gene. This CDR3 has 18 residues. Trimming stripped 1 base from V and 8 bases from J, with 24 bases between. CDR3 loop: CASSQVRGLAGQDHEQFF. In DNA, the CDR3 is TGCGCCAGCAGCCAAGTTCGTGGTCTGGCAGGGCAGGACCATGAGCAGTTCTTC.

Regarding this clone: This sample also contains other DNA sequences that code for the same CDR3. The chain is built from TRBV5-1 and TRBJ1-6; TRBD1 agrees at 7 bases. This CDR3 has 16 amino acids. The J segment lost 1 base and the V segment lost 1 base, leaving 2 bases of the junction unmatched. CDR1 is SGHRS, CDR2 YFSETQ, per germline. As DNA, the CDR3 is TGCGCCAGCAGCTTGACAGGGGTGTCCTATAATTCACCCCTCCACTTT. Protein product: CASSLTGVSYNSPLHF. The full variable domain, with the rest looked up from reference TRBV5-1 and TRBJ1-6, is KAGVTQTPRYLIKTRGQQVTLSCSPISGHRSVSWYQQTPGQGLQFLFEYFSETQRNKGNFPGRFSGRQFSNSRSEMNVSTLELGDSALYLCASSLTGVSYNSPLHFGNGTRLTVT.

The chain is built from TRBV25-1 and TRBJ1-2; D not certain. Trimming took off 2 bases at V and 6 bases at J, with 13 bases between the two ends. The CDR3 is made up of 14 amino acids. Germline values: CDR1 MGHDK, CDR2 SYGVNS. The CDR3 nucleotides read TGTGCCAGCAGTGAAGTGTTAGGAGCCGATGGCTACACCTTC. It yields the protein CASSEVLGADGYTF.

As DNA, the CDR3 is TGCGCCAGCAGCTTGGCGGCTAGCGGAGACACAGATACGCAGTATTTT. It translates to CASSLAASGDTDTQYF. This chain links TRBV5-1 with TRBJ2-3; 7 bases are shared with TRBD2. The V and J ends lost 0 bases and 2 bases, in that order; junction bases with no gene match: 6. Per germline, CDR1 SGHRS and CDR2 YFSETQ. This CDR3 is 16 amino acids long.

The chain employs TRBV7-9 and TRBJ1-5; D ambiguous. V lost 5 bases and J 3 bases, leaving 14 bases between the germline ends. Germline V CDR1 and CDR2: SEHNR, FQNEAQ (reference sequence). The CDR3 spans 15 residues. The CDR3 nucleotides read TGTGCCAGCAGCGCCTCAGGAGGGCCCAATCAGCCCCAGCATTTT. Translation gives CASSASGGPNQPQHF.

In its sample, this clone was seen a few times. This chain connects TRBV30 to TRBJ1-3; D perhaps matches TRBD1 (6 bases). CDR1 GTSNPN and CDR2 SVGIG come from the germline V gene (reference sequence). The length of the CDR3 is 14 residues. The ends were cut back, 8 bases at V and 0 bases at J, with 14 bases in the middle. DNA of the CDR3: TGTGCCCTCTTAGGACAGAGCTCTGGAAACACCATATATTTT. Amino acid sequence: CALLGQSSGNTIYF.

This clone was seen more than once but under ten times. Here the CDR3 reads CASSLQGANYGYTF. DNA for the CDR3: TGTGCCAGCAGTCTACAGGGTGCCAACTATGGCTACACCTTC. The genes are TRBV6-1 and TRBJ1-2; possible D gene TRBD1, 6 bases. CDR1 and CDR2 (germline): MNHNS, SASEGT. The V gene lost 5 bases and the J gene lost 2 bases, with 12 bases spanning the gap. This CDR3 has 14 amino acids.

The chain couples TRBV30 to TRBJ2-5; D call uncertain. V was clipped by 0 bases and J by 2 bases, with 10 bases between them. The CDR3 covers 14 residues. From germline, CDR1 is GTSNPN and CDR2 SVGIG (reference sequence). The DNA for the CDR3 is TGTGCCTGGAGTGTTCGGCGAGCTCAAGAGACCCAGTACTTC. Protein: CAWSVRRAQETQYF.

This clone was seen a few times. The chain is built from TRBV18 and TRBJ1-1; possible D gene TRBD1, 6 bases. Between the trimmed V and J ends, which lost 2 bases and 4 bases, there was a span of 11 bases. CDR1 and CDR2 (germline): KGHSH, LQKENI. The CDR3 is made up of 14 amino acids. The CDR3 loop is CASSPRGDGTEAFF. Here the CDR3 DNA reads TGTGCCAGCTCACCAAGGGGGGACGGCACTGAAGCTTTCTTT.

This chain joins TRBV5-1 and TRBJ2-3; D gene uncertain. Deletions cut 0 bases from V and 0 bases from J, with 5 bases between. CDR1 is SGHRS and CDR2 is YFSETQ in the germline V gene. The CDR3 consists of 14 residues. The CDR3 coding sequence is TGCGCCAGCAGCTTGGACTGGAGCACAGATACGCAGTATTTT. Amino acids: CASSLDWSTDTQYF.

J is TRBJ2-5 and V is TRBV28; 12 bases map to TRBD1. From germline, CDR1 is MDHEN and CDR2 SYDVKM. After removal of 5 bases from V and 5 bases from J, the junction contained 9 bases not matched to a gene. This CDR3 spans 16 amino acids. Written as DNA, the CDR3 is TGTGCCAGCAGTCCCCGGGACAGGGGGCGCGGGGAGACCCAGTACTTC. This gives the protein CASSPRDRGRGETQYF.

The table lists this clone with a few counts. The chain recombines TRBV28 with TRBJ2-5, with 10 bases aligning to TRBD2. V lost 3 bases and J lost 5; bases outside the gene matches: 12. CDR1 and CDR2 from the germline V gene are MDHEN and SYDVKM. This CDR3 contains 17 residues. The CDR3 region has the DNA TGTGCCAGCAGTTTGGCGTGGAGCGGGGGGGTCAGGGAGACCCAGTACTTC. Translating gives CASSLAWSGGVRETQYF.

The chain joins TRBV6-6 to TRBJ1-1; a weak D match, TRBD1 (6 bases). Germline CDR1 MNHNY, CDR2 SVGAGI (reference sequence). The CDR3 runs 16 residues. Trimming stripped 0 bases from V and 5 bases from J, with 16 bases between. The CDR3 coding sequence is TGTGCCAGCAGTTACTCGGGGAGGACCCAGGGGACTGAAGCTTTCTTT. It encodes CASSYSGRTQGTEAFF.

In its sample, this clone was seen a few times. The rearrangement links TRBV15 to TRBJ1-5; D unresolved. Trimming removed 0 bases from V and 6 bases from J, with 12 bases in between. Germline CDR1 is LNHNV and CDR2 is YYDKDF (reference sequence). This CDR3 is 15 amino acids long. CDR3 sequence (DNA): TGTGCCACCAGCAGAGATAGGGCGGGCGGTCAGCCCCAGCATTTT. Translated: CATSRDRAGGQPQHF.

The chain couples TRBV30 to TRBJ2-3; 8 nucleotides agree with TRBD2. Trimming removed 3 bases from V and 5 bases from J; junction bases left unmatched: 13. The CDR3 is 16 residues long. CDR1 and CDR2 from the germline V gene are GTSNPN and SVGIG (reference sequence). The CDR3 DNA reads TGTGCCTGGAGCCCCCTTAGCGGGGCTCCTCTAGATACGCAGTATTTT. Its protein is CAWSPLSGAPLDTQYF.

The chain links TRBV6-6 to TRBJ2-7; D not resolved. From germline, CDR1 is MNHNY and CDR2 SVGAGI (reference sequence). The V gene lost 6 bases and the J gene lost 6 bases, with 18 bases spanning the gap. CDR3 size: 14 residues. The CDR3 nucleotides are TGTGCCAGCAGCCCACACCAGGTAGTGAGCGAGCAGTACTTC. It yields the protein CASSPHQVVSEQYF.

There are a few counts of this clone. This chain connects TRBV5-6 to TRBJ2-2; 9 bases line up with TRBD2. The trim removed 3 bases at V and 4 bases at J, leaving 4 bases unmatched. The CDR3 length is 15 residues. Germline V lookup: CDR1 SGHDT, CDR2 YYEEEE. The DNA for the CDR3 is TGTGCCAGCAGCTCGGGACTAGCCGCCACCGGGGAGCTGTTTTTT. Its translation: CASSSGLAATGELFF.

This clone appeared a few times. J is TRBJ2-2 and V is TRBV9; 9 positions match TRBD1. The CDR3 runs 16 residues. CDR1 is SGDLS, CDR2 YYNGEE, per germline. The V and J ends lost 0 bases and 3 bases, in that order; junction bases with no gene match: 3. The CDR3 bases are TGTGCCAGCAGCGTAGACAGGGGGCTCGACACCGGGGAGCTGTTTTTT. This gives the protein CASSVDRGLDTGELFF.

The gene calls are TRBV18 and TRBJ1-1; 7 nucleotides match TRBD1. The germline V gene has CDR1 KGHSH and CDR2 LQKENI. The ends lost 4 bases at V and 0 bases at J; junction bases unmatched: 2. The CDR3 totals 14 residues. CDR3 sequence: CASSLGQMNTEAFF. Here the CDR3 DNA reads TGTGCCAGCTCACTGGGACAGATGAACACTGAAGCTTTCTTT.

This sequence joins TRBV5-4 and TRBJ1-4; TRBD1 is a possible D gene (6 bases). This CDR3 contains 14 residues. Looked up from germline, CDR1 is SGHNT and CDR2 is YYREEE (reference sequence). Trimming cost V 2 bases and J 5 bases, with 10 bases left between them. The CDR3, as DNA: TGTGCCAGCAGCTTCGGGGGCGAGAATGAAAAACTGTTTTTT. Its translation is CASSFGGENEKLFF.

This clone was seen a handful of times. The chain is built from TRBV6-5 and TRBJ2-7; 7 bases fit TRBD1. From germline, CDR1 is MNHEY and CDR2 SVGAGI. There are 13 residues in the CDR3. With 5 bases clipped from V and 3 bases from J, the junction kept 4 bases outside the gene matches. The CDR3 here is CASSTGADYEQYF. For the CDR3, the DNA is TGTGCCAGCAGTACAGGGGCCGACTACGAGCAGTACTTC.

This clone was seen only a few times. The same CDR3 also results from other DNA sequences found in this sample. The V call is TRBV7-2, the J call TRBJ1-2; D gene unclear. CDR1 and CDR2 (germline): SGHTA, FQGNSA. V lost 6 bases, J lost 0 bases, and 5 bases lay in between. The CDR3 sequence is 12 residues long. The CDR3 DNA reads TGTGCCAGCAGTTTGTCTAACTATGGCTACACCTTC. Protein product: CASSLSNYGYTF.

This clone was detected a few times. The CDR3 loop reads CASSPDRTGGEQYF. CDR3 DNA: TGTGCCAGCAGCCCGGACAGGACAGGAGGGGAGCAGTACTTC. This chain connects TRBV5-4 to TRBJ2-7, with TRBD1 as a possible D gene (7 bases). V dropped 4 bases and J dropped 7 bases, with 18 bases sitting between them. CDR3 size: 14 residues. From germline, CDR1 is SGHNT and CDR2 YYREEE (reference sequence).

This clone was detected only a few times. The chain carries TRBV7-9 and TRBJ1-1, with a tentative D call TRBD1 (5 bases). The CDR3 loop spans 16 amino acids. Germline V gene sequence: CDR1 SEHNR, CDR2 FQNEAQ (reference sequence). The V gene lost 5 bases and the J gene lost 1 base, with 17 bases spanning the gap. The CDR3 bases are TGTGCCAGCAGCCCCCAGACAGTTCGGTCGAACACTGAAGCTTTCTTT. Its translation: CASSPQTVRSNTEAFF.

The chain uses TRBV6-1 and TRBJ1-1; D perhaps matches TRBD1 (6 bases). Germline V gene sequence: CDR1 MNHNS, CDR2 SASEGT. Trimming shortened V by 7 bases and J by 5 bases, and 17 bases separated the two germline ends. The length of the CDR3 is 14 residues. The CDR3 spells CASITGWRSTEAFF. The CDR3 nucleotides read TGTGCCAGCATTACAGGGTGGCGGAGTACTGAAGCTTTCTTT.

DNA for the CDR3: TGTGCCAGCAATCCTGCGAGCGGGGCCCCTCCGGCCCAGTACTTC. Encoded protein: CASNPASGAPPAQYF. The rearrangement joins TRBV2 to TRBJ2-5, with 7 positions matching TRBD2. Per the germline V gene, CDR1 is SNHLY and CDR2 is FYNNEI. V lost 7 bases and J lost 9; bases outside the gene matches: 17. The CDR3 contains 15 residues. The full variable domain, completed using reference TRBV2 and TRBJ2-5, is EPEVTQTPSHQVTQMGQEVILRCVPISNHLYFYWYRQILGQKVEFLVSFYNNEISEKSEIFDDQFSVERPDGSNFTLKIRSTKLEDSAMYFCASNPASGAPPAQYFGPGTRLLVL.

There are a few counts of this clone. This rearrangement joins TRBV29-1 to TRBJ1-1; 8 positions agree with TRBD1. With 6 bases clipped from V and 2 bases from J, the junction kept 11 bases outside the gene matches. This CDR3 has 15 residues. Germline values: CDR1 SQVTM, CDR2 ANQGSEA. The CDR3: CSVETGTGFNTEAFF. CDR3 sequence (DNA): TGCAGCGTCGAAACCGGGACAGGTTTCAACACTGAAGCTTTCTTT.